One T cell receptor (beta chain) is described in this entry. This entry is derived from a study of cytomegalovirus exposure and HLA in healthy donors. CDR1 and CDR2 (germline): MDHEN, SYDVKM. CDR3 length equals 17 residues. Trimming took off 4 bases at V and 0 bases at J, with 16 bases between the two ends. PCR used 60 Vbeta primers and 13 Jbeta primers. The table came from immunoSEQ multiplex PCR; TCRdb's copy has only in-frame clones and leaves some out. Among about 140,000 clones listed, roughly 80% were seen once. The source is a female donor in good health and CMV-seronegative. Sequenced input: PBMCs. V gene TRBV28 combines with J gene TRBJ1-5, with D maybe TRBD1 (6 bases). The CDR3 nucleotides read TGTGCCAGCAGTTCGGACAGACATGTTTATAGCAATCAGCCCCAGCATTTT. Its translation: CASSSDRHVYSNQPQHF.